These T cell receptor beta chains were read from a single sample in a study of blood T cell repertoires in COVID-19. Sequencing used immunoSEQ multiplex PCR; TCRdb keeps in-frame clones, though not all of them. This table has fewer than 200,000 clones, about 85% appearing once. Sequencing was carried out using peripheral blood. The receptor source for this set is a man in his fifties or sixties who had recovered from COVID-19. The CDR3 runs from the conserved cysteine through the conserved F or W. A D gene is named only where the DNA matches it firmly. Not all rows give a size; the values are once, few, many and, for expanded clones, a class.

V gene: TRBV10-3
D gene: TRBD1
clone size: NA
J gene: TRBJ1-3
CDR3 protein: CAISGGTGLPSGNTIYF
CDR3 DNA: TGTGCCATCAGCGGTGGGACAGGATTGCCCTCTGGAAACACCATATATTTT

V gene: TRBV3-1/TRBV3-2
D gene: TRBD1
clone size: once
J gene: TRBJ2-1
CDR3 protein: CASSPLGIRQGWNNEQFF
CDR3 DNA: TGTGCCAGCAGCCCCCTGGGGATACGACAGGGGTGGAACAATGAGCAGTTCTTC

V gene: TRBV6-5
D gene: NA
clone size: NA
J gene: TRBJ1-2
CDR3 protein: CASSYSGQGYGYTF
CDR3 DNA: TGTGCCAGCAGTTACAGTGGACAAGGCTATGGCTACACCTTC

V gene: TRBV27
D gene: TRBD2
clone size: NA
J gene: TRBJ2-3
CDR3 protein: CASSQRWGGEDTQYF
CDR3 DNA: TGTGCCAGCAGCCAACGATGGGGAGGGGAAGATACGCAGTATTTT

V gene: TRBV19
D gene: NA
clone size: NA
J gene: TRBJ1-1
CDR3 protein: CASSIAGLTDRLGAFF
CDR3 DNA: TGTGCCAGTAGTATAGCCGGCCTGACAGACCGGTTGGGAGCTTTCTTT

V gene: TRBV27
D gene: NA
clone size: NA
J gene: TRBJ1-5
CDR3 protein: CASSSPGKGNQPQHF
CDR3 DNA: TGTGCCAGCAGTTCCCCAGGGAAGGGCAATCAGCCCCAGCATTTT

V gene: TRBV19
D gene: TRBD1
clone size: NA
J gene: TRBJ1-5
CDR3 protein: CASRMGQGRRQPQHF
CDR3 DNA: TGTGCCAGCCGGATGGGACAGGGACGGCGTCAGCCCCAGCATTTT

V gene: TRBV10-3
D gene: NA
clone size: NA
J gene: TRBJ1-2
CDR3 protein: CAISEGLRVGLGYTF
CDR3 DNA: TGTGCCATCAGTGAGGGGCTCAGAGTGGGTCTTGGCTACACCTTC

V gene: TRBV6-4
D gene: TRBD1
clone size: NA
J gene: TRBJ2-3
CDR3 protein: CASSDTGTGSDTQYF
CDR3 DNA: TGTGCCAGCAGTGACACGGGGACAGGGTCAGATACGCAGTATTTT

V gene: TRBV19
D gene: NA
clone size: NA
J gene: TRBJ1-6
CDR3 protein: CASSIDSSRRRSYNSPLHF
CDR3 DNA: TGTGCCAGTAGTATAGACTCTTCAAGGAGGCGATCCTATAATTCACCCCTCCACTTT

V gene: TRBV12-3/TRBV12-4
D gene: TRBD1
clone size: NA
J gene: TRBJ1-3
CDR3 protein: CASSGQGRNTIYF
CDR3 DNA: TGTGCCAGCAGCGGACAGGGAAGAAACACCATATATTTT

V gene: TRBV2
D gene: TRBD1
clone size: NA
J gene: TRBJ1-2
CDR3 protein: CASKGDRDGNGYTF
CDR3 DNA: TGTGCCAGCAAAGGGGACAGGGATGGGAATGGCTACACCTTC

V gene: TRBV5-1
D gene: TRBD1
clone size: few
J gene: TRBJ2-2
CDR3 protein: CASRGQGDTGELFF
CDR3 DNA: TGCGCCAGCAGGGGACAGGGGGACACCGGGGAGCTGTTTTTT

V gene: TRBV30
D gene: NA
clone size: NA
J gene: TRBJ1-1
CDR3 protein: CAWNRSPHSDTEAFF
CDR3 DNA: TGTGCCTGGAACAGGTCCCCCCATTCGGACACTGAAGCTTTCTTT

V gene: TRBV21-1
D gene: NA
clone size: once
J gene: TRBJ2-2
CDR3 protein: CASSGSHPGELFF
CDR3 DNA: TGTGCCAGCAGCGGCAGTCATCCCGGGGAGCTGTTTTTT

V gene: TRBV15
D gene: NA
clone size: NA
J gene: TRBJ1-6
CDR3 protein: CATSRDGRGNNSPLHF
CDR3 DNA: TGTGCCACCAGCAGAGATGGGCGAGGGAATAATTCACCCCTCCACTTT

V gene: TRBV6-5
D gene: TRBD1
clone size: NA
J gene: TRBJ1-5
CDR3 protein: CASSPGQGRQPQHF
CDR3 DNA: TGTGCCAGCAGTCCCGGACAGGGACGGCAGCCCCAGCATTTT

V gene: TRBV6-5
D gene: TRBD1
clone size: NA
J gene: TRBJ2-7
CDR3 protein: CASRLGTGASYEQYF
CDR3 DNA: TGTGCCAGCCGGCTCGGGACAGGGGCCTCCTACGAGCAGTACTTC

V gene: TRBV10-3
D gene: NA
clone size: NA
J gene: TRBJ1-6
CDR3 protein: CAISEMGGFPDSPLHF
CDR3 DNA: TGTGCCATCAGTGAGATGGGGGGTTTTCCGGATTCACCCCTCCACTTT

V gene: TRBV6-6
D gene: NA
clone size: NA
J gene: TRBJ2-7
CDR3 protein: CASSYYKGDEQYF
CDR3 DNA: TGTGCCAGCAGTTACTACAAGGGAGACGAGCAGTACTTC

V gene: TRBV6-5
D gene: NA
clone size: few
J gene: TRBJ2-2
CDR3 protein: CASSYSKHSTGELFF
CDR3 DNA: TGTGCCAGCAGTTACTCGAAGCACTCCACCGGGGAGCTGTTTTTT

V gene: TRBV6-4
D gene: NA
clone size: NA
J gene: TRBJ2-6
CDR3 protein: CASSDLGTGSGANVLTF
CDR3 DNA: TGTGCCAGCAGTGACTTGGGTACCGGGTCTGGGGCCAACGTCCTGACTTTC

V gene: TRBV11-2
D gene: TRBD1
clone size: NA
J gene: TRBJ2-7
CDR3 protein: CASSLTGEAYEQYF
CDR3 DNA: TGTGCCAGCAGCCTTACAGGGGAAGCCTACGAGCAGTACTTC

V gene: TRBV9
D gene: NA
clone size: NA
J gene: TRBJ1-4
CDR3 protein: CASSPEGSGRLFF
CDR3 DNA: TGTGCCAGCAGCCCAGAGGGGTCAGGGAGGCTGTTTTTT

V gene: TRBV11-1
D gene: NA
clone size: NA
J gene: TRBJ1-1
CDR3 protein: CASSLLTGQNTEAFF
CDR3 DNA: TGTGCCAGCAGCTTATTAACAGGTCAGAACACTGAAGCTTTCTTT

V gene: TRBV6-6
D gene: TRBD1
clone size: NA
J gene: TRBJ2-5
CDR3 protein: CASSYDRARETQYF
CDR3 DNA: TGTGCCAGCAGTTATGACAGGGCTAGGGAGACCCAGTACTTC

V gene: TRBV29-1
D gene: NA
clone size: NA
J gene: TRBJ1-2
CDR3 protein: CSVEDRAGLGYGYTF
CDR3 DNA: TGCAGCGTTGAAGATCGAGCAGGGTTGGGGTATGGCTACACCTTC

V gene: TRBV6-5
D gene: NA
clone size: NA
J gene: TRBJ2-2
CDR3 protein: CASTKGVDTGELFF
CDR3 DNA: TGTGCCAGCACCAAGGGGGTCGACACCGGGGAGCTGTTTTTT

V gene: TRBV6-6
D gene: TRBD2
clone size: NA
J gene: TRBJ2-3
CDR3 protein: CASSSGGADTQYF
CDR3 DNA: TGTGCCAGTAGTAGCGGGGGCGCGGATACGCAGTATTTT

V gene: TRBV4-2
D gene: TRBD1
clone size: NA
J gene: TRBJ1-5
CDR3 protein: CASSQDRGQGYQPQHF
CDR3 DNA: TGTGCCAGCAGCCAAGACAGAGGACAGGGCTATCAGCCCCAGCATTTT

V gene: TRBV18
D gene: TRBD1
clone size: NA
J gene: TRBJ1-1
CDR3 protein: CASSPFRDRNTEAFF
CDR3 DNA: TGTGCCAGCTCACCGTTCCGGGACAGAAACACTGAAGCTTTCTTT

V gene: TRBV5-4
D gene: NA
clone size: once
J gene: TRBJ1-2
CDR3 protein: CASSSAGVDGYTF
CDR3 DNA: TGTGCCAGCAGCTCCGCGGGGGTTGATGGCTACACCTTC

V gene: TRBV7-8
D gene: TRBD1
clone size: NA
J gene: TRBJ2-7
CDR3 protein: CASSPDRASYEQYF
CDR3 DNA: TGTGCCAGCAGCCCGGACAGGGCCTCCTACGAGCAGTACTTC

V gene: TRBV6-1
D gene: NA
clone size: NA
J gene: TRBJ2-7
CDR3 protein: CASSEVARAHYEQYF
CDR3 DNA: TGTGCCAGCAGTGAAGTCGCCCGAGCCCACTACGAGCAGTACTTC

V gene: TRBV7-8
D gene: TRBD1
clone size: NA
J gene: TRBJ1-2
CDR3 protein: CASSPPGQGGYGYTF
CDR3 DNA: TGTGCCAGCAGCCCCCCGGGACAGGGGGGCTATGGCTACACCTTC

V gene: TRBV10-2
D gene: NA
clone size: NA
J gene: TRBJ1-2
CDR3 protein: CASSETGIQGGYTF
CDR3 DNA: TGCGCCAGCAGTGAAACAGGGATACAGGGTGGCTACACCTTC

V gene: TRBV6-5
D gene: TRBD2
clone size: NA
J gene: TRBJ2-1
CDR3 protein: CASRRISGGNNEQFF
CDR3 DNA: TGTGCCAGCAGACGTATTAGCGGGGGGAACAATGAGCAGTTCTTC

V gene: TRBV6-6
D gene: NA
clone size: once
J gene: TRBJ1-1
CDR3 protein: CASTYSTGSSYTEAFF
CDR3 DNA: TGTGCCAGCACCTACTCAACAGGGAGTAGTTACACTGAAGCTTTCTTT

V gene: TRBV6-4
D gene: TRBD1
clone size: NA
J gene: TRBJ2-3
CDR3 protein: CASSPTIIRTGTDTQYF
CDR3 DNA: TGTGCCAGCAGCCCAACTATTATCAGGACAGGGACAGATACGCAGTATTTT

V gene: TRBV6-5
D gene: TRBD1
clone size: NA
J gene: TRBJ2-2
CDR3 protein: CASTTGQGAGELFF
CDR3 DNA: TGTGCCAGCACCACCGGACAGGGGGCCGGGGAGCTGTTTTTT

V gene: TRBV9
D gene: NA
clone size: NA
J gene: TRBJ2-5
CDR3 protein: CASSQTQQETQYF
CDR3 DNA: TGTGCCAGCAGCCAGACACAGCAAGAGACCCAGTACTTC

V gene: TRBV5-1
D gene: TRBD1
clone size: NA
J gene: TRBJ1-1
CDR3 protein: CASRNTGGITEAFF
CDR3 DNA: TGCGCCAGCAGGAATACAGGGGGCATCACTGAAGCTTTCTTT

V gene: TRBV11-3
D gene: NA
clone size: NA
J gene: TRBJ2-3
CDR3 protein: CASSLGGVWTDTQYF
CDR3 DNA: TGTGCCAGCAGCTTGGGCGGGGTATGGACAGATACGCAGTATTTT

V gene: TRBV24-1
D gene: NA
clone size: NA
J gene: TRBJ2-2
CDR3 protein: CATSDPTGGILHTGELFF
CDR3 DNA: TGTGCCACCAGTGATCCGACAGGTGGAATTCTTCACACCGGGGAGCTGTTTTTT

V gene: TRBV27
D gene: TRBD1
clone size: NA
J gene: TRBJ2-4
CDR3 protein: CASRVGQGDIQYF
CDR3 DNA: TGTGCCAGCAGGGTCGGACAGGGGGACATTCAGTACTTC

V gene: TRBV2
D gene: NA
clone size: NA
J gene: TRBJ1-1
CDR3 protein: CATALGPKNQAFF
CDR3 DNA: TGTGCCACAGCCTTGGGGCCAAAGAACCAAGCTTTCTTT

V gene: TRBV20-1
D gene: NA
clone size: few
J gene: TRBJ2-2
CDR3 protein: CSASGPGELFF
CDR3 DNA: TGCAGTGCATCAGGGCCTGGGGAGCTGTTTTTT

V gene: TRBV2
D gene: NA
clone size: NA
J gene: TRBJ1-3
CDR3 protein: CASIETGDSGNTIYF
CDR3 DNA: TGTGCCTCCATTGAGACAGGTGACTCTGGAAACACCATATATTTT

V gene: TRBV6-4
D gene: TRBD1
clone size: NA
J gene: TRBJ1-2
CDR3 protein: CASSAGTGNYGYTF
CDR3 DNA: TGTGCCAGCAGTGCCGGGACAGGGAACTATGGCTACACCTTC

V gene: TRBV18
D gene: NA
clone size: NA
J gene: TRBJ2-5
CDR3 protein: CASSRRGSRETQYF
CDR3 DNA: TGTGCCAGCTCACGACGGGGAAGTAGAGAGACCCAGTACTTC

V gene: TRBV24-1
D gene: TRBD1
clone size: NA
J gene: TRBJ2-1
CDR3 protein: CATSPQGSSYNEQFF
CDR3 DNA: TGTGCCACCAGCCCACAGGGGAGCTCCTACAATGAGCAGTTCTTC

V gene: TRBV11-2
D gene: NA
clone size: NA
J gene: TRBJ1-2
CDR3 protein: CASSSRGGRGYTF
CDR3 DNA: TGTGCCAGCAGCTCCCGCGGAGGTCGGGGCTACACCTTC